This paragraph reports one TCR beta chain. Its antigen is unknown. The V and J ends lost 1 base and 1 base, in that order; junction bases with no gene match: 2. The CDR3 has 16 amino acids. Germline lookup yields CDR1 SEHNR and CDR2 FQNEAQ (reference sequence). The repertoire was sequenced with immunoSEQ multiplex PCR; TCRdb's copy has only in-frame clones and lacks some. The sample carries 100,000 to 150,000 clones, 80% to 90% recorded once. Libraries of TCR beta were made from 1.5 to 2.5 micrograms of genomic DNA that came from cryopreserved PBMCs. The record originates from a study of cytotoxic CD8 clonotypes in ibrutinib-treated CLL. Overall study results and limits: Clonality rose at ibrutinib response, held steady in sustained remission, and fell toward baseline at progression.

The J gene is TRBJ2-3, the V gene TRBV7-9; 10 positions agree with TRBD1. The specimen was PBMCs, collected after 24 months of ibrutinib treatment. The origin of this receptor is a human donor with chronic lymphocytic leukemia. CDR3 residues: CASSLGDRGGTDTQYF. CDR3 bases: TGTGCCAGCAGCTTAGGGGACAGGGGAGGCACAGATACGCAGTATTTT.